This T cell receptor (beta chain) was retrieved from a study of regulatory T cells in long-lasting Graves disease. The TCR beta library used iRepertoire HTBI primers with Arm-PCR amplification of CDR3. From the multiplex PCR reads, TCRdb called clonotypes with MiXCR, one entry per CDR3 protein. The sample includes some 340,000 distinct CDR3 sequences, approximately 12% of them seen just once. This clonotype came up a few times. The time point was: newly diagnosed GD, antithyroid drugs for less than 3 months. The TCR library was made from RNA extracted from PBMCs. J gave up 5 bases and V 2 bases, and 9 bases lay outside the gene matches. CDR3 length: 14 residues. CDR1 and CDR2 (germline): DFQATT, SNEGSKA (reference sequence). These records were also assigned to another study, of T cells in Graves' hyperthyroidism and ophthalmopathy.

J is TRBJ2-7 and V is TRBV20-1; TRBD2 aligns across 7 bases. The receptor's source is a woman younger than 30 with Graves disease. The sample here was peripheral blood mononuclear cells (PBMCs), taken at new diagnosis, from a patient treated with antithyroid drugs. The CDR3 DNA follows: TGCAGTGCTAGAACTAGCGAATACACTAACGAGCAGTACTTC. Its translation: CSARTSEYTNEQYF.